A selection of T cell receptor beta chains follows, all from one sample in a study of T cell repertoires and HLA-DP antigens. Using immunoSEQ multiplex PCR, the repertoire was profiled, and TCRdb retains in-frame clones only, with some absent. The data contain about 120,000 clones, around 92% of them singletons. Which antigens these TCRs recognize remains unknown. The sequenced material came from CD4+ T cells from PBMCs. Source of these receptors: a young woman in good health and CMV-seronegative. CDR3s include the opening cysteine and the closing phenylalanine or tryptophan. D genes are given only for firm matches. A clone size is listed for some rows: how often the clone was seen (once, few, many), or a class if it is expanded.

>NA|TRBJ1-2|TRBV15|NA
TGTGCCACCAGCAGAGCCGGGGGACCCTATGGCTACACCTTC
CATSRAGGPYGYTF
>TRBD2|TRBJ2-7|TRBV29-1|NA
TGCAGCGTTGTGAAACTAGCGGGAGTTAGGGATTACGAGCAGTACTTC
CSVVKLAGVRDYEQYF
>NA|TRBJ1-5|TRBV2|NA
TGTGCCAGCTCAGCAACCGGCAATCAGCCCCAGCATTTT
CASSATGNQPQHF
>NA|TRBJ2-1|TRBV2|NA
TGTGCCAGCAGTGAAGTCGACCCGGGTTGGGATGAGCAGTTCTTC
CASSEVDPGWDEQFF
>NA|TRBJ1-1|TRBV29-1|few
TGCAGCGTTCTAACCCCCCTCGGGACTGAAGCTTTCTTT
CSVLTPLGTEAFF
>NA|TRBJ2-6|TRBV27|NA
TGTGCCAGCAGGGGTTGGGGGGCCAACGTCCTGACTTTC
CASRGWGANVLTF
>TRBD2|TRBJ2-3|TRBV28|NA
TGTGCCAGCGGTGGTGGCGGGAGTGGTAAAGATACGCAGTATTTT
CASGGGGSGKDTQYF
>NA|TRBJ2-1|TRBV5-4|NA
TGTGCCAGCAGCTTGGGACCAGGGGTGCCCTACAATGAGCAGTTCTTC
CASSLGPGVPYNEQFF
>NA|TRBJ2-7|TRBV12-5|NA
TGTGCTAGCCTAGCCTACGAGCAGTACTTC
CASLAYEQYF
>NA|TRBJ1-2|TRBV6-6|NA
TGTGCCAGCAGCGTCCCCCAGGGGCGCTACTATGGCTACACCTTC
CASSVPQGRYYGYTF
>NA|TRBJ2-3|TRBV7-2|NA
TGTGCCAGCAGCTTAGCGGGCGGGGATACGCAGTATTTT
CASSLAGGDTQYF
>NA|TRBJ1-1|TRBV4-1|NA
TGCGCCAGCAGCCTACGGTTGGCTATGAACACTGAAGCTTTCTTT
CASSLRLAMNTEAFF
>NA|TRBJ2-1|TRBV5-1|once
TGCGCCAGCAGCTTATTGGGTCAGTCCTACAATGAGCAGTTCTTC
CASSLLGQSYNEQFF
>TRBD1|TRBJ2-2|TRBV29-1|once
TGCAGCGTTGGACAGGGCACCGGGGAGCTGTTTTTT
CSVGQGTGELFF
>TRBD2|TRBJ2-7|TRBV19|NA
TGTGCCAGTAGTATGGTGGGACTAGCGGGAGGAAAAAACTACGAGCAGTACTTC
CASSMVGLAGGKNYEQYF
>NA|TRBJ2-6|TRBV18|NA
TGTGCCAGCTCACCACGTGAGGGGTCTGGGGCCAACGTCCTGACTTTC
CASSPREGSGANVLTF
>NA|TRBJ1-2|TRBV28|once
TGTGCCAGCAGTTTATCCAGGGACCGTTATGGCTACACCTTC
CASSLSRDRYGYTF
>TRBD1|TRBJ1-1|TRBV6-6|once
TGTGCCAGCAGCCCTAGACAGGGCTGGGACACTGAAGCTTTCTTT
CASSPRQGWDTEAFF
>NA|TRBJ2-6|TRBV19|NA
TGTGCCAGTAGTATGGTTCAGACAGGTACAACCTCTGGGGCCAACGTCCTGACTTTC
CASSMVQTGTTSGANVLTF
>NA|TRBJ2-7|TRBV28|NA
TGTGCCAGCGGACGTCTGGGGGTGTACGAGCAGTACTTC
CASGRLGVYEQYF
>TRBD1|TRBJ2-3|TRBV5-1|NA
TGCGCCAGCAGCAGGCGGACAGGGGTAGAGGGCACAGATACGCAGTATTTT
CASSRRTGVEGTDTQYF
>TRBD1|TRBJ2-2|TRBV5-1|NA
TGCGCCAGCAGCAATGGACAGGCGAACACCGGGGAGCTGTTTTTT
CASSNGQANTGELFF
>NA|TRBJ2-1|TRBV2|NA
TGTGCCAGCAGTGGGGTTTATAGACGATTCTTCTTC
CASSGVYRRFFF
>NA|TRBJ1-2|TRBV6-5|NA
TGTGCCAGCAGTTACTCATCACCGTATGGCTACACCTTC
CASSYSSPYGYTF
>TRBD1|TRBJ2-1|TRBV5-1|NA
TGCGCCAGCAGCTTAACAACCGGGACAGGGTCCTTATTCTTC
CASSLTTGTGSLFF
>TRBD1|TRBJ2-1|TRBV7-8|NA
TGTGCCAGCAGCGTCCGGGACAGGGGCGGGAATGAGCAGTTCTTC
CASSVRDRGGNEQFF
>TRBD2|TRBJ2-3|TRBV7-2|NA
TGTGCCAGCAGCTTAGTAATGCGGGGGGGTACGCAGTATTTT
CASSLVMRGGTQYF
>TRBD1|TRBJ1-2|TRBV7-4|NA
TGTGCCAGCAGCTTTTATCAGCCGGGACAGGGGCCAACTAACTATGGCTACACCTTC
CASSFYQPGQGPTNYGYTF
>NA|TRBJ1-3|TRBV30|NA
TGTGCCTGGAATTACGGAGGGAGCTCTGGAAACACCATATATTTT
CAWNYGGSSGNTIYF
>NA|TRBJ1-1|TRBV9|NA
TGTGCCAGCAGCCCGAGACTTGGCACTGAAGCTTTCTTT
CASSPRLGTEAFF
>NA|TRBJ2-3|TRBV10-3|NA
TGTGCCATCAGACAGACCCATACGCAGTATTTT
CAIRQTHTQYF
>NA|TRBJ2-3|TRBV11-3|NA
TGTGCCAGCAGCTTCCGTGGAGAGGCAGATACGCAGTATTTT
CASSFRGEADTQYF
>NA|TRBJ1-4|TRBV28|NA
TGTGCCAGCAGTTCCAAGTGGTCAACTAATGAAAAACTGTTTTTT
CASSSKWSTNEKLFF
>NA|TRBJ2-7|TRBV5-1|NA
TGCGCCAGCAGCTTCCAGGGCTCCTACGAGCAGTACTTC
CASSFQGSYEQYF
>NA|TRBJ1-3|TRBV6-5|NA
TGTGCCAGCAGCCCCCCGGGAGTTCGGACCACCATATATTTT
CASSPPGVRTTIYF
>TRBD1|TRBJ2-7|TRBV7-3|NA
TGTGCCAGCAGGTCACAGGGGCGCCGAATCTACGAGCAGTACTTC
CASRSQGRRIYEQYF
>NA|TRBJ2-2|TRBV2|few
TGTGCCAGCACCCCGGGGGCCGTTGGGGAGCTGTTTTTT
CASTPGAVGELFF
>NA|TRBJ1-2|TRBV9|NA
TGTGCCAGCAGCGTAGACAGACCTAACTATGGCTACACCTTC
CASSVDRPNYGYTF
>NA|TRBJ2-1|TRBV10-3|NA
TGTGCCATCAGTGGGCAAGGGGGATGGAATGAGCAGTTCTTC
CAISGQGGWNEQFF
>NA|TRBJ2-5|TRBV4-2|NA
TGTGCCAGCAGCCAAGAATCCCCTAGGGGTGGGGAGACCCAGTACTTC
CASSQESPRGGETQYF
>NA|TRBJ1-2|TRBV2|NA
TGTGCCAGCAGTGATACACCTACCTACTATGGCTACACCTTC
CASSDTPTYYGYTF
>NA|TRBJ2-5|TRBV19|NA
TGTGCCAGTAGTATCGGGCACCTTAGGACCCAGTACTTC
CASSIGHLRTQYF
>NA|TRBJ2-5|TRBV2|NA
TGTGCCAGTTCAGTTGAGGGGGTCGTCCAGTACTTC
CASSVEGVVQYF
>NA|TRBJ2-3|TRBV5-1|NA
TGCGCCAGCAGCCCTGGGGACTTTGGCGATACGCAGTATTTT
CASSPGDFGDTQYF
>NA|TRBJ1-3|TRBV27|once
TGTGCCAGCAGTCCAACAGGGAATACAGCTGGAAACACCATATATTTT
CASSPTGNTAGNTIYF
>NA|TRBJ2-5|TRBV28|NA
TGTGCCAGCACCCGTGGGGCAGGGAGTGAGACCCAGTACTTC
CASTRGAGSETQYF
>TRBD1|TRBJ2-7|TRBV10-2|NA
TGCGCCAGCAGGAAGGGACAGAGCTCCTACGAGCAGTACTTC
CASRKGQSSYEQYF
>NA|TRBJ2-5|TRBV11-2|NA
TGTGCCAGCAGCTCCGATTTAGCGGTAGAGACCCAGTACTTC
CASSSDLAVETQYF
>NA|TRBJ1-6|TRBV19|NA
TGTGCCAGTAGTATTTTAGCGGCCTTAAATTCACCCCTCCACTTT
CASSILAALNSPLHF
>NA|TRBJ1-1|TRBV4-2|NA
TGTGCCAGCAGCCAGACTCAGGGGAGTTCCACTGAAGCTTTCTTT
CASSQTQGSSTEAFF
>TRBD1|TRBJ1-6|TRBV2|NA
TGTGCCAGCAGACCGACAGGGGTCGGGGATTCACCCCTCCACTTT
CASRPTGVGDSPLHF
>NA|TRBJ1-6|TRBV28|NA
TGTGCCAGCAGTTCGATTCCGGGTGCCTCCAATTCACCCCTCCACTTT
CASSSIPGASNSPLHF
>NA|TRBJ1-2|TRBV25-1|NA
TGTGCCAGCAGTTACTCGAGTCAGGGCAGCTATGGCTACACCTTC
CASSYSSQGSYGYTF
>NA|TRBJ2-5|TRBV19|NA
TGTGCCAGTAGGGCCAGGACCCTCCAAGAGACCCAGTACTTC
CASRARTLQETQYF